This is a list of T cell receptor beta chains from one sample in a study of monozygotic twins with inflammatory bowel disease. TCRdb re-called the 5' RACE reads; one entry per CDR3 protein, DNA not given. This listing includes 330,000 or so distinct CDR3 sequences. The sequenced sample consisted of blood. Source of these receptors: a human donor with ulcerative colitis or Crohn's disease, or a healthy co-twin of an affected twin (not recorded which). Each CDR3 is given with its conserved first and last residue.

>TRBV3-1|18|TRBJ2-2
CASSQVASGGLHTGELFF
>TRBV20-1|14|TRBJ2-1
CSAMASGRANEQFF
>TRBV6-6|12|TRBJ2-4
CASGTAQNIQYF
>TRBV4-1|14|TRBJ2-7
CASSQPGGPREQYF
>TRBV6-5|17|TRBJ2-1
CASSSARLAASYNEQFF
>TRBV12-3/TRBV12-4|16|TRBJ1-2
CASSAYLGQGDYGYTF
>TRBV28|14|TRBJ1-5
CASSRRIVNQPQHF
>TRBV19|15|TRBJ2-1
CASRPLAGGFHEQFF
>TRBV5-6|12|TRBJ1-2
CASGQGPSGYTF
>TRBV7-9|14|TRBJ1-2
CASSHDRTGKGYTF